This T cell receptor beta chain was observed in a study of vaccination and CD4 T cells after COVID-19. Overall study context: Convalescent donors: six male, four female; seven Caucasian, two Asian, one multiracial, two Hispanic.

This clonotype showed up just a few times. What it recognizes is unknown. Sequencing of the DNA from cultured CD4+ T cells was carried out with the Oncomine TCR Beta short-read assay. TCRdb re-called the PCR reads through MiXCR, storing one row per CDR3 protein. This sample has about 8,300 distinct CDR3 sequences, with 50% found just once. As for treatment: roughly 10-day PBMC culture with coronavirus spike peptide pools or control peptides (ViraFEST assay). CD4+ T-cell collection from the unexposed donor predated the COVID-19 pandemic (2011-2018). In germline, CDR1 is LNHNV, CDR2 YYDKDF (reference sequence). V was pared by 0 bases and J by 8 bases, with 10 bases between. The CDR3 is 13 residues long.

The V gene is TRBV15, the J gene TRBJ1-2; D ambiguous. The clonotype comes from a human donor in good health. The sample consisted of CD4+ T cells from blood, cultured in vitro. The CDR3 sequence is CATSRDRREGYTF. In DNA form, the CDR3 reads TGTGCCACCAGCAGAGATAGGAGGGAAGGCTACACCTTC.